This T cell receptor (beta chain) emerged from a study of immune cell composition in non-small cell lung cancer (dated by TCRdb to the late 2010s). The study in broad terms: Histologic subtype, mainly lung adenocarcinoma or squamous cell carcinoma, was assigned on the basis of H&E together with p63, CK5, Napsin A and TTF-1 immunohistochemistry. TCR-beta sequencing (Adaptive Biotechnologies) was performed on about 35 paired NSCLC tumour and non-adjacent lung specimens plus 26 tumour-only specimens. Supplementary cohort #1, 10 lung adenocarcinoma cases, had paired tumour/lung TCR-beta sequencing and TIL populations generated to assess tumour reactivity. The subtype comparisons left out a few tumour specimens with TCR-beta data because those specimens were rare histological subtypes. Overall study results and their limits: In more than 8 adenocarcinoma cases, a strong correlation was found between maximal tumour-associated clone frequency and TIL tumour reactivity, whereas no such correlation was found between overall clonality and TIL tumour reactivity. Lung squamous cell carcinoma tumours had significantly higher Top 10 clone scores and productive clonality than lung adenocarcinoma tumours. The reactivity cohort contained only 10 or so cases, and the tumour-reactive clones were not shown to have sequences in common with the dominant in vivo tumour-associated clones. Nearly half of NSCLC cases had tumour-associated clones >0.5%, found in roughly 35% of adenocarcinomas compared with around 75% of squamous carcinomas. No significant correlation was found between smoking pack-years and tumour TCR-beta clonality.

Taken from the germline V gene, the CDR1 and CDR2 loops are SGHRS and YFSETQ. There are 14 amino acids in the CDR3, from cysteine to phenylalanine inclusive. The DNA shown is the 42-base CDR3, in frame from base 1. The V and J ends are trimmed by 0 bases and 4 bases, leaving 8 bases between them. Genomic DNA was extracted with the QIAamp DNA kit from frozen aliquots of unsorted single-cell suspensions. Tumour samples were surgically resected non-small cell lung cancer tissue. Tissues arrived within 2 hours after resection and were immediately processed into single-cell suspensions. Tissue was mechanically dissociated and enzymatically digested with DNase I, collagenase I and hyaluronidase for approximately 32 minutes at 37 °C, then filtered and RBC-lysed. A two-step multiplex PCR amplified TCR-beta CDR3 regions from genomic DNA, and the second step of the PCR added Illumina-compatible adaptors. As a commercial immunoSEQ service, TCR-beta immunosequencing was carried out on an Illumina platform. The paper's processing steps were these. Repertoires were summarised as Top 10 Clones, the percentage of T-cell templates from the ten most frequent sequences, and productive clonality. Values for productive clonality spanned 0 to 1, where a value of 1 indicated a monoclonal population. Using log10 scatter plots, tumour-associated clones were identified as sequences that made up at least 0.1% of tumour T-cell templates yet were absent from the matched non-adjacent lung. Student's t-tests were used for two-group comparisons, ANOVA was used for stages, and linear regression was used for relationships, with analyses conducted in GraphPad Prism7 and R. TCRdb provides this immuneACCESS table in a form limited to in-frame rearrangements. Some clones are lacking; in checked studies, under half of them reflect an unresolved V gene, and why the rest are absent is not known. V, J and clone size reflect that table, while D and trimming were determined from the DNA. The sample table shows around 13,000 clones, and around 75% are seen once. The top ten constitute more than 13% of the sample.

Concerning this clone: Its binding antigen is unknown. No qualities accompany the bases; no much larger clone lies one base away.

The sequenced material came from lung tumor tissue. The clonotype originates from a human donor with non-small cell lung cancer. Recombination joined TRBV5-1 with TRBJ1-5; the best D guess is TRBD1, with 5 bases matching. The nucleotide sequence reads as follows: TGCGCCAGCAGCTTGGGACCAGGGAATCAGCCCCAGCATTTT. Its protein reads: CASSLGPGNQPQHF. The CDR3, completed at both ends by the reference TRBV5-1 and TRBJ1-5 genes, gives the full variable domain KAGVTQTPRYLIKTRGQQVTLSCSPISGHRSVSWYQQTPGQGLQFLFEYFSETQRNKGNFPGRFSGRQFSNSRSEMNVSTLELGDSALYLCASSLGPGNQPQHFGDGTRLSIL.